Below, 8 T cell receptor beta chains from the same sample are listed, as sequenced in a study of blood T cell repertoires in COVID-19. Sequencing was performed with immunoSEQ multiplex PCR; in TCRdb, only in-frame clones are kept and a portion is missing. The sample contains 85,000 to 130,000 clones, approximately 86% of which appear only once. The material sequenced was PBMCs or T cells enriched from blood (not recorded which). The source of these receptors is a woman between 50 and 59 years old who had recovered from COVID-19.

The chain links TRBV25-1 to TRBJ2-1, with D maybe TRBD2 (5 bases). The CDR3 sequence is 13 residues long. V shed 7 bases and J shed 6 bases, with 13 bases lying between them. CDR1 MGHDK and CDR2 SYGVNS come from the germline V gene. CDR3 protein: CASMRDGGNEQFF. The CDR3 DNA reads TGTGCCAGCATGAGGGATGGTGGCAATGAGCAGTTCTTC.

This clone turned up a few times. The CDR3: CASSSRLAENTGELFF. The CDR3, as DNA: TGTGCCAGCAGCTCAAGACTAGCGGAGAACACCGGGGAGCTGTTTTTT. V and J are TRBV7-6 and TRBJ2-2; 9 bases fit TRBD2. V lost 4 bases and J lost 1; bases outside the gene matches: 4. This CDR3 contains 16 residues. Germline V gene data show CDR1 as SGHVS and CDR2 as FNYEAQ. Looking up the rest from reference TRBV7-6 and TRBJ2-2 gives the full variable domain: GAGVSQSPRYKVTKRGQDVALRCDPISGHVSLYWYRQALGQGPEFLTYFNYEAQQDKSGLPNDRFSAERPEGSISTLTIQRTEQRDSAMYRCASSSRLAENTGELFFGEGSRLTVL.

The chain couples TRBV18 to TRBJ2-5; 10 bases match TRBD1. Germline V gene lookup returns CDR1 KGHSH and CDR2 LQKENI. J lost 5 bases, V lost 4 bases, and 4 bases had no gene match. The CDR3 is made up of 14 amino acids. The CDR3 loop reads CASSRQGARETQYF. Written as DNA, the CDR3 is TGTGCCAGCTCACGACAGGGGGCCCGGGAGACCCAGTACTTC.

CDR3 coding DNA: TGCGCCAGCAGCTTGGGTGGCAGGGCTTATGAAAAACTGTTTTTT. As protein: CASSLGGRAYEKLFF. The V and J genes are TRBV5-1 and TRBJ1-4; a possible D gene is TRBD1 (5 bases). Per the germline V gene, CDR1 is SGHRS and CDR2 is YFSETQ. The CDR3 totals 15 residues. Trimming removed 0 bases at V and 6 bases at J, with 12 bases between.

This clone has only one observation. This chain links TRBV19 with TRBJ2-7, with TRBD2 matching 12 bases. This CDR3 has 17 amino acids. V was clipped by 3 bases and J by 6 bases; unmatched bases: 12. Germline lookup yields CDR1 LNHDA and CDR2 SQIVND (reference sequence). The DNA of the CDR3 is TGTGCCAGTAGTATTTGGGGACTAGCGGGCCGGACGGGCGAGCAGTACTTC. Translation: CASSIWGLAGRTGEQYF.

The rearrangement uses TRBV6-5 and TRBJ2-7; a weak D match, TRBD2 (7 bases). The CDR3 contains 14 residues. The V end was cut by 6 bases, the J end by 7 bases, with 19 bases between. Per the germline V gene, CDR1 is MNHEY and CDR2 is SVGAGI. The CDR3 bases are TGTGCCAGCAGAAGGGGGGGAGGGGCCGGGGAGCAGTACTTC. Translated, it gives CASRRGGGAGEQYF.

The chain employs TRBV7-3 and TRBJ1-1, with TRBD1 matching over 7 bases. The V gene end was trimmed by 2 bases and the J gene end by 7 bases; junction bases not matched to a gene: 7. CDR1 and CDR2 from the germline V gene are SGHTA and FQGTGA. CDR3 length equals 14 residues. As DNA, the CDR3 is TGTGCCAGCAGCTTAGAAGGGGGCTTGGTTGAAGCTTTCTTT. It yields the protein CASSLEGGLVEAFF.

The chain has TRBV5-4 and TRBJ2-2; TRBD1 might be the D (6 bases). Trimming took 1 base from V and 3 from J, leaving 7 bases between them. The germline V gene has CDR1 SGHNT and CDR2 YYREEE (reference sequence). The CDR3 is 14 amino acids. CDR3 nucleotide sequence: TGTGCCAGCAGCTTGAGGACAGACACCGGGGAGCTGTTTTTT. As protein: CASSLRTDTGELFF.